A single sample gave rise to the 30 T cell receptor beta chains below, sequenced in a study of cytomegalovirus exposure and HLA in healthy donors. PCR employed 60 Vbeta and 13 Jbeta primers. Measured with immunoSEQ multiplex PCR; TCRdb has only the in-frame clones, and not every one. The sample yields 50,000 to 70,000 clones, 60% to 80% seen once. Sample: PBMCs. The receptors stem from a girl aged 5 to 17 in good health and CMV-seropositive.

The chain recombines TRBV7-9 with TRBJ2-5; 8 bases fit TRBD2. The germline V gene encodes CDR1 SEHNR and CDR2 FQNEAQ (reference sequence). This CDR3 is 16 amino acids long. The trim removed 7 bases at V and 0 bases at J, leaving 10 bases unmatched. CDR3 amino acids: CASIDSGGGHQETQYF. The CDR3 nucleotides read TGTGCCAGCATCGACTCCGGGGGGGGCCACCAAGAGACCCAGTACTTC.

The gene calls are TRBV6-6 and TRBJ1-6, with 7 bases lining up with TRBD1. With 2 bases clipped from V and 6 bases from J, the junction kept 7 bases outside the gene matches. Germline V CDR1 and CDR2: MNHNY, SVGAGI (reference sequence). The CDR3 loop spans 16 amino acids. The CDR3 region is CASSYPPGQSNSPLHF. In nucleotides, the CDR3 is TGTGCCAGCAGTTACCCTCCGGGACAGAGTAATTCACCCCTCCACTTT.

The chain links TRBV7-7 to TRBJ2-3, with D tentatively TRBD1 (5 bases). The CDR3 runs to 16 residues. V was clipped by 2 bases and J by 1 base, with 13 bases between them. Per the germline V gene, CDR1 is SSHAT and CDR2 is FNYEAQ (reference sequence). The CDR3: CASSLSAQGGTDTQYF. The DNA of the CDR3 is TGTGCCAGCAGCTTATCCGCCCAGGGCGGCACAGATACGCAGTATTTT.

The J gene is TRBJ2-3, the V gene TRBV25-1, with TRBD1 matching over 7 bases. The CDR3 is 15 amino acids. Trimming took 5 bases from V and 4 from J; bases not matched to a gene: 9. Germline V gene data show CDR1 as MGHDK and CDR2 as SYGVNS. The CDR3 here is CASSRGRTGSDTQYF. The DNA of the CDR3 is TGTGCCAGCAGTAGAGGTCGGACAGGCTCAGATACGCAGTATTTT.

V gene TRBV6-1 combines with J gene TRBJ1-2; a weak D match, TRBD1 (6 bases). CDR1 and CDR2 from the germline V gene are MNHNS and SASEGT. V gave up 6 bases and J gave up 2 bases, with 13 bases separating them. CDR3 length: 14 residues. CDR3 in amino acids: CASREGGTNYGYTF. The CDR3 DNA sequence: TGTGCCAGCAGGGAGGGGGGGACCAACTATGGCTACACCTTC.

The CDR3 bases are TGTGCCTGGAGCGAGAACAGGGGTCAGCCCCAGCATTTT. The encoded protein is CAWSENRGQPQHF. The chain employs TRBV30 and TRBJ1-5; TRBD1 agrees at 7 bases. Germline V lookup: CDR1 GTSNPN, CDR2 SVGIG (reference sequence). After removal of 3 bases from V and 6 bases from J, the junction contained 5 bases not matched to a gene. The CDR3 runs 13 residues.

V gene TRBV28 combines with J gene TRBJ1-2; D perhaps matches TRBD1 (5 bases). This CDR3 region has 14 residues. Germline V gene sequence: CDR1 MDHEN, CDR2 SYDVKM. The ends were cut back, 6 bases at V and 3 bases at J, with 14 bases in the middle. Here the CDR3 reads CASSKLGLDYGYTF. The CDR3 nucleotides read TGTGCCAGCAGCAAACTGGGACTCGACTATGGCTACACCTTC.

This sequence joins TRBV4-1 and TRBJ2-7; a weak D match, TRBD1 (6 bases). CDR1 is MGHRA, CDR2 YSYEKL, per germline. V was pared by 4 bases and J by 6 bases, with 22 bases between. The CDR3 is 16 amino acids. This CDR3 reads CASSLPLRTGISEQYF. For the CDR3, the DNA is TGCGCCAGCAGCCTACCACTCAGAACAGGGATATCCGAGCAGTACTTC.

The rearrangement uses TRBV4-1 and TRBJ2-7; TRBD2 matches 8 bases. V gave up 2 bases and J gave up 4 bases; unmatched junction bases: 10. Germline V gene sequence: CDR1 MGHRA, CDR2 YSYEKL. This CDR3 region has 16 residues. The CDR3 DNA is TGCGCCAGCAGCCAAACGACCGGGACTAGTTTATACGAGCAGTACTTC. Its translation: CASSQTTGTSLYEQYF.

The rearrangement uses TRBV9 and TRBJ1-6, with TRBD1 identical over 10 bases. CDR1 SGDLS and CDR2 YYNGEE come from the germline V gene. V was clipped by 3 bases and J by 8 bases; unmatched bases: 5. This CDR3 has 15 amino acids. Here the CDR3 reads CASSGTGTGDSPLHF. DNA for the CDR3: TGTGCCAGCAGCGGAACCGGGACAGGGGATTCACCCCTCCACTTT.

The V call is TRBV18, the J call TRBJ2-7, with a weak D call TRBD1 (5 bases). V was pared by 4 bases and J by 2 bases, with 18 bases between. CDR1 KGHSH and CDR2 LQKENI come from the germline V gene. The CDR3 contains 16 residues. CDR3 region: CASSQLGRVVTYEQYF. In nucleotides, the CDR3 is TGTGCCAGCTCACAACTTGGCAGGGTGGTTACCTACGAGCAGTACTTC.

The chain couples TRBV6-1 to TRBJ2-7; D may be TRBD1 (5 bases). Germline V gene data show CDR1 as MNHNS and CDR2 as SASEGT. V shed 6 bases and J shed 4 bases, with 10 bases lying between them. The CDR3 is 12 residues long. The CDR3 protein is CASSQGTYEQYF. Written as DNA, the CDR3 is TGTGCCAGCAGCCAGGGCACGTACGAGCAGTACTTC.

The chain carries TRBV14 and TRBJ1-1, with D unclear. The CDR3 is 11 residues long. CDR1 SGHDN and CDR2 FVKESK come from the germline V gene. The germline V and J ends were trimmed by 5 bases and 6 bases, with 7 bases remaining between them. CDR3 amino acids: CASSYGAEAFF. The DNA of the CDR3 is TGTGCCAGCAGCTACGGGGCTGAAGCTTTCTTT.

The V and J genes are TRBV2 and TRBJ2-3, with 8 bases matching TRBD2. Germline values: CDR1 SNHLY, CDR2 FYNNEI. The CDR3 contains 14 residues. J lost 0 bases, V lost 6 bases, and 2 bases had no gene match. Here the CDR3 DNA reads TGTGCCAGCAGGCGGGGGGTTAGCACAGATACGCAGTATTTT. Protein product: CASRRGVSTDTQYF. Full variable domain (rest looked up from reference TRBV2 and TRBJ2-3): EPEVTQTPSHQVTQMGQEVILRCVPISNHLYFYWYRQILGQKVEFLVSFYNNEISEKSEIFDDQFSVERPDGSNFTLKIRSTKLEDSAMYFCASRRGVSTDTQYFGPGTRLTVL.

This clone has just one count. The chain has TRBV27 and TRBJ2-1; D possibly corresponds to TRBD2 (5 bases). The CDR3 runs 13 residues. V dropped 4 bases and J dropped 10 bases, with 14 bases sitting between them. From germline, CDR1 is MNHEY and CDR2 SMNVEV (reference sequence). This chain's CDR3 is CASSSILGGEQFF. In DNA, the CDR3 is TGTGCCAGCAGTTCGATACTAGGTGGGGAGCAGTTCTTC.

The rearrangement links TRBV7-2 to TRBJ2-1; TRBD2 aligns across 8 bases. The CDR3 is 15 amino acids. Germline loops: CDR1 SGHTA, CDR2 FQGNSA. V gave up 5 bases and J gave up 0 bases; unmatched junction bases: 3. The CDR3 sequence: CASSQGLDSYNEQFF. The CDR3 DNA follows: TGTGCCAGCAGCCAGGGACTAGACTCCTACAATGAGCAGTTCTTC. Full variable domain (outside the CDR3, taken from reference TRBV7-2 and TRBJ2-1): GAGVSQSPSNKVTEKGKDVELRCDPISGHTALYWYRQSLGQGLEFLIYFQGNSAPDKSGLPSDRFSAERTGGSVSTLTIQRTQQEDSAVYLCASSQGLDSYNEQFFGPGTRLTVL.

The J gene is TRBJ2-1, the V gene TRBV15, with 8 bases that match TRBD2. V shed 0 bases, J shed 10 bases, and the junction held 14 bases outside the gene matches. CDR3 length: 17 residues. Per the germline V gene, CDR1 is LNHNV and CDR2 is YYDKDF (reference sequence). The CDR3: CATSRDPWTSFGDEQFF. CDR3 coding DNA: TGTGCCACCAGCAGAGATCCGTGGACTAGCTTCGGGGACGAGCAGTTCTTC.

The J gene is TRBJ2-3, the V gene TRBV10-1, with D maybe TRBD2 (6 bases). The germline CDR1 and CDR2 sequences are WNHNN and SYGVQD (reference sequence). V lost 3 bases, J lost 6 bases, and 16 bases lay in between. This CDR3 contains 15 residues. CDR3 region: CASSDSGLLMDTQYF. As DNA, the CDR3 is TGCGCCAGCAGTGACTCGGGACTCTTAATGGATACGCAGTATTTT.

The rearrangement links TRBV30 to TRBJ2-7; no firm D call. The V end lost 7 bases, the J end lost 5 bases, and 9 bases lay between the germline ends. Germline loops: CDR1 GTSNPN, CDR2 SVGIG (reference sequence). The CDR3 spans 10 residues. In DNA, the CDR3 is TGTGCCTTAGAAATGGACGAGCAGTACTTC. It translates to CALEMDEQYF.

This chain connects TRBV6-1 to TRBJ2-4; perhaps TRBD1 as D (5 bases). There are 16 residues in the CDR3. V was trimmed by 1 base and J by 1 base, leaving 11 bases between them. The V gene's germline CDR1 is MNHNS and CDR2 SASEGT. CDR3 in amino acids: CASSEGGLGAKNIQYF. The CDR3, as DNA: TGTGCCAGCAGTGAAGGGGGCTTAGGGGCCAAAAACATTCAGTACTTC.

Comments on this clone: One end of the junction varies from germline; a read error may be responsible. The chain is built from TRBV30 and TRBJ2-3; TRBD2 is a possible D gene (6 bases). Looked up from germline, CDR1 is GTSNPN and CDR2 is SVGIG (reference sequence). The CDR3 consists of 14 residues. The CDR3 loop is CAGRRAGSTDTQYF. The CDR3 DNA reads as TGTGCCGGGAGACGAGCGGGCAGCACAGATACGCAGTATTTT.

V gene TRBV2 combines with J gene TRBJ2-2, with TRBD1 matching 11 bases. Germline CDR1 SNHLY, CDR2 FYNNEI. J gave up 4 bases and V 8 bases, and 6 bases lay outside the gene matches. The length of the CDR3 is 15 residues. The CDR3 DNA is TGTGCCAGCTCCTTAGGACAGGGGGCCACCGGGGAGCTGTTTTTT. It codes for CASSLGQGATGELFF.

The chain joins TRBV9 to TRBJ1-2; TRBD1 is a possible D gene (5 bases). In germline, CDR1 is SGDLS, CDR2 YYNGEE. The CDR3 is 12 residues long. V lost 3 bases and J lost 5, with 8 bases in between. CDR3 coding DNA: TGTGCCAGCAGCGCAGGGTCTTATGGCTACACCTTC. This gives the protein CASSAGSYGYTF.

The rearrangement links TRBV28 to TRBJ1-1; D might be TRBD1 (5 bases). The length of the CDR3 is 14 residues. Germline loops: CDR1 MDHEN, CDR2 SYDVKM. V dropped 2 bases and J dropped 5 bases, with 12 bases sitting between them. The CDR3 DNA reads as TGTGCCAGCAGTTTAAACTGGGGGGGGACTGAAGCTTTCTTT. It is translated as CASSLNWGGTEAFF.

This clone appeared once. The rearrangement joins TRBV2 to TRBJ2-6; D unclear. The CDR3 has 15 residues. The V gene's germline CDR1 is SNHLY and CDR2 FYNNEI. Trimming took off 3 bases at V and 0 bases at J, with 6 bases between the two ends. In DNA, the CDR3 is TGTGCCAGCAGTGATTATCCCTCTGGGGCCAACGTCCTGACTTTC. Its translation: CASSDYPSGANVLTF.

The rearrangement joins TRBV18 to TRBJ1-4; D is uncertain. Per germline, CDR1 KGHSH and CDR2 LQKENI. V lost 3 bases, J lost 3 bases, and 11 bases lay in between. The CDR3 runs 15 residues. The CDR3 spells CASSPNPGPNEKLFF. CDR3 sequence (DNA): TGTGCCAGCTCACCTAATCCAGGTCCTAATGAAAAACTGTTTTTT.

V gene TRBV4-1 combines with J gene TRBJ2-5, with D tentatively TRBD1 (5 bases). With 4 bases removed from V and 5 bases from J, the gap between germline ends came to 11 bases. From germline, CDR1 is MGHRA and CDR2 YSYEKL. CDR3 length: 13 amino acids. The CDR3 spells CASSRASGETQYF. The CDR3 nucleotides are TGCGCCAGCAGCCGGGCCTCAGGGGAGACCCAGTACTTC.

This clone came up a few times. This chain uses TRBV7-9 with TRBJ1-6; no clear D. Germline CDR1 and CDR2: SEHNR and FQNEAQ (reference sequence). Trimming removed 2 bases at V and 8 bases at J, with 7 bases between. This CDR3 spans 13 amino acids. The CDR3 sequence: CASSLSGDSPLHF. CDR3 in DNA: TGTGCCAGCAGCTTATCCGGGGATTCACCCCTCCACTTT.

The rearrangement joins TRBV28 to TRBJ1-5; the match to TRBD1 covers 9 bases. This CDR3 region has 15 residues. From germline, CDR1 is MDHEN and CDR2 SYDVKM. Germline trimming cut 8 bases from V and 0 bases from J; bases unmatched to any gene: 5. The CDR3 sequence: CASEGQGYSNQPQHF. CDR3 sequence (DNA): TGTGCCAGCGAGGGACAGGGATATAGCAATCAGCCCCAGCATTTT.

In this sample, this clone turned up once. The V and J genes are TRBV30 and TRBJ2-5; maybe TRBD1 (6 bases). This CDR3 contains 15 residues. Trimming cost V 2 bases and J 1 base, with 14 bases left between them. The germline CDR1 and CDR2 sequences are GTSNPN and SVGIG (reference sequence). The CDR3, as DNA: TGTGCCTGGAGTACACCTTCGGACAGCCAAGAGACCCAGTACTTC. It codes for CAWSTPSDSQETQYF.